This T cell receptor beta chain was identified during a study of T cell changes during pregnancy in multiple sclerosis. Assay: immunoSEQ multiplex PCR; the TCRdb copy retains only in-frame clones and omits some. The repertoire holds around 53,000 clones, with roughly 90% as singletons. This clone was picked up one time. Trimming took 3 bases from V and 1 from J, leaving 10 bases between them. Germline V gene lookup returns CDR1 SGHRS and CDR2 YFSETQ. CDR3 length: 14 residues. V usage is TRBV5-1 and J usage is TRBJ1-1, with D possibly TRBD1 on 5 matching bases. The TCR comes from a female donor with multiple sclerosis, enrolled in a pregnancy study. This sample comprised CD4+ T cells from peripheral blood mononuclear cells, obtained after pregnancy. CDR3 in amino acids: CASSSSTGNTEAFF. DNA of the CDR3: TGCGCCAGCAGCTCCTCCACAGGGAACACTGAAGCTTTCTTT.